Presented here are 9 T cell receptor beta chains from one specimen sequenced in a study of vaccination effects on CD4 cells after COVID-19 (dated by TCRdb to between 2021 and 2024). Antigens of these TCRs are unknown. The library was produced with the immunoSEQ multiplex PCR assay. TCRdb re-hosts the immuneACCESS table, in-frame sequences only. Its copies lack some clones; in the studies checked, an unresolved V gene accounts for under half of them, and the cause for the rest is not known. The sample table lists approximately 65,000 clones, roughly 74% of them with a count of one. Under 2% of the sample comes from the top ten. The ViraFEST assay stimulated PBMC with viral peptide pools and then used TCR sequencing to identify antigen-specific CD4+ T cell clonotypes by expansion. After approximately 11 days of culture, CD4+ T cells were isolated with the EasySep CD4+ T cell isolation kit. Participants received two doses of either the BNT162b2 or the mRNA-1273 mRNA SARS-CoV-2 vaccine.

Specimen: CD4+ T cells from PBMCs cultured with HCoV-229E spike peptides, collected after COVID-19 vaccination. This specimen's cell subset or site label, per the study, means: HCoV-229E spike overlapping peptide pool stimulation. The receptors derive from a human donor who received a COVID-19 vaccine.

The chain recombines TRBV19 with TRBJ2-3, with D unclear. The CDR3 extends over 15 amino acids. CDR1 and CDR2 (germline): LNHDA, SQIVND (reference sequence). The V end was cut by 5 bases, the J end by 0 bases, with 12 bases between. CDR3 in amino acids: CASSLGMTSTDTQYF. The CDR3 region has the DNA TGTGCCAGTAGTCTTGGGATGACTAGCACAGATACGCAGTATTTT.

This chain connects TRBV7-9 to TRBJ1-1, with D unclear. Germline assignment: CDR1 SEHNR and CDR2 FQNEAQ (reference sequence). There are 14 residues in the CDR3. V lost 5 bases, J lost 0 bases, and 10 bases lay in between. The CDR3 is CASSPRSVNTEAFF. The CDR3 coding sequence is TGTGCCAGCAGCCCCCGGTCTGTGAACACTGAAGCTTTCTTT. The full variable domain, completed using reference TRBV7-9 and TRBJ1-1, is DTGVSQNPRHKITKRGQNVTFRCDPISEHNRLYWYRQTLGQGPEFLTYFQNEAQLEKSRLLSDRFSAERPKGSFSTLEIQRTEQGDSAMYLCASSPRSVNTEAFFGQGTRLTVV.

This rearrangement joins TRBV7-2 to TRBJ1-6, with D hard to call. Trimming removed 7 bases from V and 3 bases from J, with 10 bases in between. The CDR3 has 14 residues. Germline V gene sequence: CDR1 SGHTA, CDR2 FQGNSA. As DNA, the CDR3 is TGTGCCAGCACCCCGAGGGACTATAATTCACCCCTCCACTTT. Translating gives CASTPRDYNSPLHF.

The CDR3 DNA is TGTGCCAGCAGCCACAGACCGAGCTCCTATAATTCACCCCTCCACTTT. This gives the protein CASSHRPSSYNSPLHF. V usage is TRBV7-3 and J usage is TRBJ1-6, with no clear D. With 5 bases removed from V and 0 bases from J, the gap between germline ends came to 11 bases. The CDR3 extends over 16 amino acids. Germline loops: CDR1 SGHTA, CDR2 FQGTGA.

The CDR3 DNA is TGTGCCAGCAGCCCCCGGGTCCCAATGGGAGAAAAACTGTTTTTT. This translates into CASSPRVPMGEKLFF. This chain joins TRBV3-1 (or the pseudogene TRBV3-2) and TRBJ1-4; D is ambiguous. Trimming stripped 4 bases from V and 8 bases from J, with 17 bases between. CDR3 length: 15 amino acids. CDR1 and CDR2 from the germline V gene are LGHDT and YNNKEL (reference sequence).

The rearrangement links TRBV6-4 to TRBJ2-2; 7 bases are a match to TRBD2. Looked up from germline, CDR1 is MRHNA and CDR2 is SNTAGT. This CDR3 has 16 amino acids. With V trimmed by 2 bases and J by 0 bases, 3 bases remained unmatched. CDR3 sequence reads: CASSDGRATNTGELFF. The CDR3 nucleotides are TGTGCCAGCAGTGACGGGAGGGCGACGAACACCGGGGAGCTGTTTTTT.

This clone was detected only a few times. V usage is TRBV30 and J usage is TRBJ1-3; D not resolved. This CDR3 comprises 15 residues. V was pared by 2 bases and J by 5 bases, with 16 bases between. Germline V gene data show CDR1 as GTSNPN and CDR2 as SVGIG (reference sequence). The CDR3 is CAWSTSSVSRNTIYF. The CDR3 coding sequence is TGTGCCTGGAGTACCTCCAGCGTTTCTAGAAACACCATATATTTT.

Here the CDR3 DNA reads TGTGCCTGGAGAAGCAATAACTATTCACCCCTCCACTTT. This encodes CAWRSNNYSPLHF. The chain uses TRBV30 and TRBJ1-6; no reliable D call. The CDR3 is 13 residues long. Trimming stripped 3 bases from V and 8 bases from J, with 11 bases between. The germline gives CDR1 GTSNPN, CDR2 SVGIG (reference sequence).

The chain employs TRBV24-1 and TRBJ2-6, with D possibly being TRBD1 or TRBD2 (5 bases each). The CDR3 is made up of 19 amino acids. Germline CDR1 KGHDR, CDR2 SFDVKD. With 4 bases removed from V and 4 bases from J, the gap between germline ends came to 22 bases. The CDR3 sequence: CATSDSPGRPSSGANVLTF. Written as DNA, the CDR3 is TGTGCCACCAGTGACTCTCCGGGACGGCCTTCTTCGGGGGCCAACGTCCTGACTTTC.